Listed below are T cell receptor beta chains from one sample, sequenced in a study of identifying expanded T cells in peripheral blood. The assay was immunoSEQ multiplex PCR, and TCRdb's table has in-frame clones only and misses some. Of 95,000 or so clones listed, 75% to 90% are singletons. The sequencing sample was made of blood. The receptors derive from a person aged 18-70 years in good health. Both conserved end residues are part of each CDR3. A D gene is named only where the DNA matches it firmly. Expanded clones get a size class; other rows say once, few or many, or leave the size out.

TRBV11-3,TRBJ1-6,.,.,CASSPGTRGRYNSPLHF,TGTGCCAGCAGCCCCGGGACGAGGGGAAGGTATAATTCACCCCTCCACTTT
TRBV7-9,TRBJ2-7,.,TRBD2,CASSSTSGGFPREQYF,TGTGCCAGCAGCTCTACTAGCGGGGGGTTCCCTAGGGAGCAGTACTTC
TRBV18,TRBJ1-2,.,TRBD1,CASSPGTGTNYGYTF,TGTGCCAGCTCGCCCGGGACAGGGACTAACTATGGCTACACCTTC
TRBV4-3,TRBJ1-3,.,.,CASSQASSGSGNTIYF,TGCGCCAGCAGCCAAGCGTCAAGCGGCTCTGGAAACACCATATATTTT
TRBV2,TRBJ2-7,.,.,CASSVRIDYEQYF,TGTGCCAGCAGCGTGCGCATAGACTACGAGCAGTACTTC
TRBV9,TRBJ2-5,.,.,CASSPLLQETQYF,TGTGCCAGCAGCCCCCTCCTCCAAGAGACCCAGTACTTC
TRBV29-1,TRBJ2-1,.,.,CSARGQSDVDEQFF,TGCAGCGCCCGGGGACAATCGGATGTCGATGAGCAGTTCTTC
TRBV5-1,TRBJ1-1,.,.,CASSYGRELDEAFF,TGCGCCAGCAGTTATGGACGAGAGTTAGATGAAGCTTTCTTT
TRBV7-2,TRBJ2-7,.,.,CASGGAGRAEQYF,TGTGCCAGCGGGGGAGCTGGTCGGGCCGAGCAGTACTTC
TRBV6-5,TRBJ2-7,.,.,CASTREGGEQYF,TGTGCCAGCACAAGAGAAGGGGGCGAGCAGTACTTC
TRBV15,TRBJ1-2,.,.,CATSSQDRVYGYTF,TGTGCCACCAGCTCCCAAGACCGAGTCTATGGCTACACCTTC
TRBV7-2,TRBJ1-2,.,.,CASSLEAGFGYGYTF,TGTGCCAGCAGCTTAGAGGCAGGGTTTGGTTATGGCTACACCTTC
TRBV30,TRBJ1-2,.,.,CAWTHAQGKGSYGYTF,TGTGCCTGGACTCATGCGCAGGGTAAAGGATCCTATGGCTACACCTTC
TRBV7-8,TRBJ1-1,once,.,CASSLVLATLGTEAFF,TGTGCCAGCAGCTTAGTTTTGGCCACCCTGGGCACTGAAGCTTTCTTT
TRBV6-5,TRBJ1-2,.,TRBD1,CASRPPGQGNGGYTF,TGTGCCAGCAGGCCCCCGGGACAGGGGAATGGCGGCTACACCTTC
TRBV5-4,TRBJ1-1,.,TRBD1,CASSLSTGGHTEAFF,TGTGCCAGCAGCTTGAGCACAGGGGGCCACACTGAAGCTTTCTTT
TRBV6-1,TRBJ1-1,.,.,CASSEFGLMNTEAFF,TGTGCCAGCAGTGAATTCGGGCTTATGAACACTGAAGCTTTCTTT
TRBV18,TRBJ2-1,.,TRBD1,CASSLNRDSRSSYNEQFF,TGTGCCAGCTCACTCAACCGGGACAGCCGCTCGTCCTACAATGAGCAGTTCTTC
TRBV6-5,TRBJ1-5,.,.,CASRSDRQRRQPQHF,TGTGCCAGCAGGTCTGACAGGCAGAGGCGTCAGCCCCAGCATTTT
TRBV6-1,TRBJ1-1,.,TRBD1,CASRAEGQGRTEAFF,TGTGCCAGCCGGGCTGAAGGACAGGGACGGACTGAAGCTTTCTTT
TRBV27,TRBJ1-2,.,.,CASSRTASHYGYTF,TGTGCCAGCTCGAGGACAGCGAGCCACTATGGCTACACCTTC
TRBV11-3,TRBJ1-1,once,.,CASSFGGTEAFF,TGTGCCAGCAGCTTTGGGGGAACTGAAGCTTTCTTT
TRBV7-9,TRBJ1-2,.,.,CASSSPPETTPNYGHTF,TGTGCCAGCAGCTCCCCGCCAGAGACCACTCCTAACTATGGCCACACCTTC
TRBV18,TRBJ1-1,.,.,CASSPGRVNTEAFF,TGTGCCAGCTCACCTGGACGGGTGAACACTGAAGCTTTCTTT
TRBV7-9,TRBJ2-7,.,TRBD1,CASSFDRGGEQYF,TGTGCCAGCAGCTTTGACAGGGGAGGCGAGCAGTACTTC
TRBV15,TRBJ1-4,.,TRBD1,CATSRVGGQGNEKLFF,TGTGCCACCAGCAGAGTGGGCGGACAGGGGAATGAAAAACTGTTTTTT
TRBV6-1,TRBJ1-6,few,TRBD1,CASRGDRGQGSPLHF,TGTGCCAGCAGGGGGGACAGGGGGCAAGGGTCACCCCTCCACTTT
TRBV6-5,TRBJ1-3,.,.,CASSYKGTIYF,TGTGCCAGCAGTTACAAGGGCACCATATATTTT
TRBV2,TRBJ1-2,.,.,CASSPERGGGYTF,TGTGCCAGCAGCCCAGAGAGGGGAGGAGGCTACACCTTC
TRBV7-2,TRBJ1-2,.,.,CASSLLTGGDGYTF,TGTGCCAGCAGCTTATTGACAGGAGGAGATGGCTACACCTTC
TRBV4-3,TRBJ1-1,.,.,CASSLHQANTEAFF,TGCGCCAGCAGTCTTCACCAGGCGAACACTGAAGCTTTCTTT
TRBV7-2,TRBJ1-1,.,TRBD1,CASSLGQGMVTEAFF,TGTGCCAGCAGCTTGGGACAGGGAATGGTCACTGAAGCTTTCTTT
TRBV7-2,TRBJ1-5,.,.,CASRSTGIGQPQHF,TGTGCCAGCAGGTCTACAGGGATAGGCCAGCCCCAGCATTTT
TRBV2,TRBJ1-1,.,.,CASRNEGAMNTEAFF,TGTGCCAGCAGGAATGAAGGGGCTATGAACACTGAAGCTTTCTTT
TRBV7-6,TRBJ1-1,.,.,CASSQPGGFTEAFF,TGTGCCAGCAGCCAGCCCGGGGGGTTCACTGAAGCTTTCTTT
TRBV5-4,TRBJ2-7,.,.,CASSQGKAAVSYEQYF,TGCGCCAGCAGCCAAGGTAAAGCGGCAGTCTCCTACGAGCAGTACTTC
TRBV7-2,TRBJ2-2,.,TRBD2,CASSQRDFPRNTGELFF,TGTGCCAGCAGCCAGCGGGACTTTCCTCGGAACACCGGGGAGCTGTTTTTT
TRBV11-2,TRBJ2-7,.,.,CASSLDQGHSYEQYF,TGCGCCAGCAGCTTAGATCAGGGGCACTCCTACGAGCAGTACTTC
TRBV4-1,TRBJ2-3,.,TRBD2,CASSQGLAGRTDTQYF,TGCGCCAGCAGCCAAGGACTAGCGGGGAGGACAGATACGCAGTATTTT
TRBV7-2,TRBJ1-3,.,TRBD1,CASSPGTGRGNTIYF,TGTGCCAGCAGCCCTGGGACAGGGAGGGGAAACACCATATATTTT
TRBV7-6,TRBJ2-6,.,.,CASSPLDRFLNSGANVLTF,TGTGCCAGCAGCCCTCTCGACAGGTTCCTAAACTCTGGGGCCAACGTCCTGACTTTC
TRBV7-2,TRBJ1-1,.,.,CASSLARQGLIRRPNTEAFF,TGTGCCAGCAGCTTAGCGCGGCAGGGTCTTATTCGACGTCCAAACACTGAAGCTTTCTTT
TRBV29-1,TRBJ1-1,.,TRBD1,CSVEPDRHTEAFF,TGCAGCGTTGAGCCGGACAGGCACACTGAAGCTTTCTTT